This T cell receptor beta chain appears in the sequencing data of a study of blood T cell repertoires in COVID-19. Study context: PBMCs, B-cell-depleted T cells, or T cells were the source of the cDNA or gDNA that made up the material.

Only one count was recorded for this clone. The germline gives CDR1 SGHRS, CDR2 YFSETQ. The CDR3 runs 14 residues. V lost 7 bases to trimming and J lost 0 bases, with 13 bases between them. Libraries were prepared by immunoSEQ multiplex PCR; TCRdb keeps only in-frame clonotypes and omits some of them. The repertoire consists of some 71,000 clones, with about nine tenths occurring once and the leading ten covering 2%. V is TRBV5-1 and J is TRBJ1-1; D uncertain. The clonotype was recovered from a young man with acute or convalescent COVID-19. Sequenced: peripheral blood. As DNA, the CDR3 is TGCGCCAGCCGACGGGATAACATGAACACTGAAGCTTTCTTT. Amino acids: CASRRDNMNTEAFF.